Sequencing of this T cell receptor beta chain was carried out in a study of cytomegalovirus exposure and HLA in healthy donors. Study observations and caveats: Presence/absence results assume similar sequencing depth per donor, which may not hold. High sensitivity and specificity were reportedly achieved when the classifier diagnosed cytomegalovirus status. Certain indistinguishable V segments, among them TRBV6-2 and TRBV6-3, were excluded.

V shed 5 bases, J shed 0 bases, and the junction held 5 bases outside the gene matches. The CDR3 contains 15 residues. CDR1 is SGHKS, CDR2 YYEKEE, per germline (reference sequence). The PCR had 60 Vbeta and 13 Jbeta primers. The table came from immunoSEQ multiplex PCR; TCRdb's copy has only in-frame clones and leaves some out. This sample yields approximately 190,000 clones, of which 65% to 85% are seen a single time; about 1.7% belongs to the top ten. Of note for this clone: Antigen specificity is unknown.

The TCR comes from a man aged 40-50 years in good health and CMV-seropositive. The genes are TRBV5-5 and TRBJ2-1; 7 bases line up with TRBD2. Sequenced sample: PBMCs. The CDR3 bases are TGTGCCAGCAGTTTGACTAGCTTCTCCTACAATGAGCAGTTCTTC. Protein product: CASSLTSFSYNEQFF.